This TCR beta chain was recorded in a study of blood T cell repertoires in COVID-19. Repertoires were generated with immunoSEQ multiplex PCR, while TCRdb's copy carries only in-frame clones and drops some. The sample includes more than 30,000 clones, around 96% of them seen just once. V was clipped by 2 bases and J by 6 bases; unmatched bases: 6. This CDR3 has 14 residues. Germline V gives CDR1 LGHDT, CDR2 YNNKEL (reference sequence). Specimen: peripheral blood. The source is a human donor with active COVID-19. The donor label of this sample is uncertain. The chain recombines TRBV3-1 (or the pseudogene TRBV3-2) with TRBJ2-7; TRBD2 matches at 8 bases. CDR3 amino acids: CASSQSGTSSEQYF. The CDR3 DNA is TGTGCCAGCAGCCAATCCGGGACTAGTAGCGAGCAGTACTTC.